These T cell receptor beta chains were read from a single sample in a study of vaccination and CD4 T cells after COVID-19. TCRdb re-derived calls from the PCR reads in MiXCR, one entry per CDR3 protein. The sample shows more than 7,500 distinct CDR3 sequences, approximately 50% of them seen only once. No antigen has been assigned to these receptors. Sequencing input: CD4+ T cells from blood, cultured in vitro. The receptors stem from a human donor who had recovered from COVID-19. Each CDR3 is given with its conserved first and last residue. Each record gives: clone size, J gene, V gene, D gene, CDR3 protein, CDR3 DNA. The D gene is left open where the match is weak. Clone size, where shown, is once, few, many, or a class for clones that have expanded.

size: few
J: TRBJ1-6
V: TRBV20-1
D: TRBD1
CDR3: CSYRTGSNSPLHF
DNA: TGCAGTTACCGGACAGGATCTAATTCACCCCTCCACTTT

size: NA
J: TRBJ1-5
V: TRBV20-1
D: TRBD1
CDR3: CSASSGTGGGQPQHF
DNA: TGCAGTGCTAGTTCCGGGACAGGGGGGGGACAGCCCCAGCATTTT

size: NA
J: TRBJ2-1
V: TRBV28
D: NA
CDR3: CASRAWRGNEQFF
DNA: TGTGCCAGCAGGGCCTGGCGGGGCAATGAGCAGTTCTTC

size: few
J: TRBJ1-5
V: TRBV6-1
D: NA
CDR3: CASRGNQPQHF
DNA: TGTGCCAGCAGGGGCAATCAGCCCCAGCATTTT

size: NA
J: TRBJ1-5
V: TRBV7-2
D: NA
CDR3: CASTRQRNQPQHF
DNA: TGTGCCAGCACTCGACAGCGCAATCAGCCCCAGCATTTT

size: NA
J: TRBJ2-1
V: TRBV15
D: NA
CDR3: CATSLAYNEQFF
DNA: TGTGCCACCAGTCTGGCCTACAATGAGCAGTTCTTC

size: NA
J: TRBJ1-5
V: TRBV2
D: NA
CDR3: CASRGFNVNQPQHF
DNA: TGTGCCAGCAGGGGATTTAATGTCAATCAGCCCCAGCATTTT

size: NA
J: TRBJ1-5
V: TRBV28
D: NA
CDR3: CATAQGNERNQPQHF
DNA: TGTGCCACCGCCCAAGGGAATGAACGCAATCAGCCCCAGCATTTT

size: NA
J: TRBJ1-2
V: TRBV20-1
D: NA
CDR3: CSATPAGSNYGYTF
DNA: TGCAGTGCTACTCCCGCAGGTTCTAACTATGGCTACACCTTC

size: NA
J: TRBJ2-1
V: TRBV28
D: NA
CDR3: CASSLLHEQFF
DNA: TGTGCCAGCAGTTTGCTCCACGAGCAGTTCTTC

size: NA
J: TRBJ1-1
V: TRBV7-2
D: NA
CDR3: CASSLYGEGEAFF
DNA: TGTGCCAGCAGCTTATACGGGGAGGGAGAAGCTTTCTTT

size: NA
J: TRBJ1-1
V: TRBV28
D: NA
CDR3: CASSLTGRKAFF
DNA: TGTGCCAGCAGTCTCACCGGGCGAAAAGCTTTCTTT

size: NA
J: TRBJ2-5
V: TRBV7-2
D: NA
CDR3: CASSQSGRQETQYF
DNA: TGTGCCAGCAGCCAGAGCGGGCGTCAAGAGACCCAGTACTTC

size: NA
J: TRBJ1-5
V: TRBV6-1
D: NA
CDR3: CASSAPKGQGRNQPRHF
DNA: TGTGCCAGCAGCGCCCCGAAGGGGCAGGGGCGGAATCAGCCCCGGCATTTT

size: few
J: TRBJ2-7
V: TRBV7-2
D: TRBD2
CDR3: CASSLGLAGQYF
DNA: TGTGCCAGCAGCTTAGGGCTAGCGGGGCAGTACTTC

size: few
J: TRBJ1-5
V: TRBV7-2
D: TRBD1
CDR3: CASSQTGYNQPQHF
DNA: TGTGCCAGCAGCCAGACAGGGTATAATCAGCCCCAGCATTTT

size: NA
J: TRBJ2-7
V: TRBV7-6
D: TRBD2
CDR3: CASSSLAGVTEQYF
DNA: TGTGCCAGCAGCTCCCTAGCGGGAGTTACCGAGCAGTACTTC

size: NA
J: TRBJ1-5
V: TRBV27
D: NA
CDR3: CASRGGLLQPQHF
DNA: TGTGCCAGCAGAGGAGGTTTGCTTCAGCCCCAGCATTTT

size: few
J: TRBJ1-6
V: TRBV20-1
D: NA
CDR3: CSAPLTAGDSPLHF
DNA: TGCAGTGCTCCACTGACGGCAGGGGATTCACCCCTCCACTTT

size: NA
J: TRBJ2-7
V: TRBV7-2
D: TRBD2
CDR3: CASSGGTTSYEQYF
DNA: TGTGCCAGCAGCGGAGGGACTACTTCCTACGAGCAGTACTTC

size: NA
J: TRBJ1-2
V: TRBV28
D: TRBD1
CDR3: CASSLRGLYGYTF
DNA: TGTGCCAGCAGTTTAAGGGGGCTTTATGGCTACACCTTC

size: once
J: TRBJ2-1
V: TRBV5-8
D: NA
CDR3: CASSHTRWGNEQFF
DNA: TGTGCCAGCAGCCACACCCGCTGGGGGAATGAGCAGTTCTTC

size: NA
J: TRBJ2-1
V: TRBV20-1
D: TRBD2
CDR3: CSAIAGGEQFF
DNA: TGCAGTGCAATAGCGGGAGGGGAGCAGTTCTTC

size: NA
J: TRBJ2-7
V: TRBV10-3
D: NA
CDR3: CAISAQGWGEQYF
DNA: TGTGCCATCAGTGCACAGGGATGGGGCGAGCAGTACTTC

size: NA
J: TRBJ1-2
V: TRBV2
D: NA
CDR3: CASRQDGYGYTF
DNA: TGTGCCAGCAGACAGGATGGCTATGGCTACACCTTC

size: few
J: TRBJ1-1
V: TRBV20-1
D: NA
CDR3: CSAGSRGGANTEAFF
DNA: TGCAGTGCTGGGTCCCGGGGCGGGGCGAACACTGAAGCTTTCTTT